The 6 T cell receptor beta chains below come from one sample, sequenced in a study of blood T cells in healthy people across ages. Together with a sample-barcoded 5' primer, a J-beta primer mix was included in a second PCR lasting roughly 6 to 12 cycles. TCRdb re-called the 5' RACE reads with MiXCR, one entry per CDR3 protein. The data contain roughly 930,000 distinct CDR3 sequences, 45% to 50% of them singletons. The sample comprised blood. Receptors originate from a man aged 25 to 40 in good health.

The table lists this clonotype with a few counts. The rearrangement links TRBV30 to TRBJ2-7, with D hard to call. With 4 bases removed from V and 5 bases from J, the gap between germline ends came to 12 bases. Germline CDR1 and CDR2: GTSNPN and SVGIG (reference sequence). This CDR3 region has 12 residues. The CDR3 DNA sequence: TGTGCCTGGAACGTCGGCACCCACGAGCAGTACTTC. Residues: CAWNVGTHEQYF.

This clonotype was seen many times. The genes are TRBV7-9 and TRBJ2-5, with a tentative D call TRBD1 (6 bases). V was pared by 5 bases and J by 3 bases, with 16 bases between. Germline V gene lookup returns CDR1 SEHNR and CDR2 FQNEAQ (reference sequence). The CDR3 has 15 amino acids. The CDR3 DNA is TGTGCCAGCAGCATAGGGGGACCGAGTAAAGAGACCCAGTACTTC. Translating gives CASSIGGPSKETQYF.

The rearrangement links TRBV28 to TRBJ1-1; 9 bases fit TRBD1. Trimming cost V 9 bases and J 6 bases; bases outside gene matches: 11. Germline loops: CDR1 MDHEN, CDR2 SYDVKM. This CDR3 comprises 14 residues. The CDR3 nucleotides read TGTGCCAGTGGTTTGACAGGGGGTCTGGCTGAAGCTTTCTTT. Its translation is CASGLTGGLAEAFF. Supplemented by reference TRBV28 and TRBJ1-1, the full variable domain reads DVKVTQSSRYLVKRTGEKVFLECVQDMDHENMFWYRQDPGLGLRLIYFSYDVKMKEKGDIPEGYSVSREKKERFSLILESASTNQTSMYLCASGLTGGLAEAFFGQGTRLTVV.

The rearrangement links TRBV7-9 to TRBJ1-2, with 7 nucleotides matching TRBD1. CDR1 is SEHNR, CDR2 FQNEAQ, per germline (reference sequence). The CDR3 extends over 15 amino acids. After removal of 7 bases from V and 0 bases from J, the junction contained 8 bases not matched to a gene. CDR3 nucleotides: TGTGCCAGCACCATCATCCAGGGGGCTAACTATGGCTACACCTTC. The encoded protein is CASTIIQGANYGYTF. The complete variable domain, with remaining parts taken from reference TRBV7-9 and TRBJ1-2, reads DTGVSQNPRHKITKRGQNVTFRCDPISEHNRLYWYRQTLGQGPEFLTYFQNEAQLEKSRLLSDRFSAERPKGSFSTLEIQRTEQGDSAMYLCASTIIQGANYGYTFGSGTRLTVV.

This chain links TRBV2 with TRBJ1-1; D is uncertain. The CDR3 spans 12 residues. The germline CDR1 and CDR2 sequences are SNHLY and FYNNEI. V dropped 6 bases and J dropped 6 bases, with 11 bases sitting between them. The CDR3 DNA sequence: TGTGCCAGCAGACTTGATGTGCCTGAAGCTTTCTTT. As protein: CASRLDVPEAFF. Looking up the rest from reference TRBV2 and TRBJ1-1 gives the full variable domain: EPEVTQTPSHQVTQMGQEVILRCVPISNHLYFYWYRQILGQKVEFLVSFYNNEISEKSEIFDDQFSVERPDGSNFTLKIRSTKLEDSAMYFCASRLDVPEAFFGQGTRLTVV.

This clonotype appeared many times. The chain carries TRBV10-3 and TRBJ1-2, with D perhaps matching TRBD1 (6 bases). Germline-derived CDR1 and CDR2 are ENHRY and SYGVKD. This CDR3 has 14 residues. V was pared by 6 bases and J by 6 bases, with 17 bases between. CDR3 nucleotide sequence: TGTGCCATCAGGACGACAGGACGGGCGGATGGCTACACCTTC. Its protein product is CAIRTTGRADGYTF.